A single sample gave rise to the 8 T cell receptor beta chains below, sequenced in a study of blood T cell repertoires in COVID-19. TCRdb's copy holds only in-frame clones and misses some; the assay was immunoSEQ multiplex PCR. The sample includes tens of thousands of clones, roughly 90% of them seen just once. Sequencing was performed on peripheral blood. The receptors shown here come from a woman in her fifties or sixties with active COVID-19.

The J gene is TRBJ1-3, the V gene TRBV2, with D perhaps TRBD1 (5 bases). Germline V gives CDR1 SNHLY, CDR2 FYNNEI. The length of the CDR3 is 14 residues. Trimming stripped 6 bases from V and 0 bases from J, with 9 bases between. DNA of the CDR3: TGTGCCAGCAGGCGGGGGGGCTCTGGAAACACCATATATTTT. This translates into CASRRGGSGNTIYF.

The V gene is TRBV19, the J gene TRBJ2-7; D not resolved. The CDR3 runs to 12 residues. With 5 bases removed from V and 0 bases from J, the gap between germline ends came to 5 bases. Germline V gene lookup returns CDR1 LNHDA and CDR2 SQIVND (reference sequence). This CDR3 is CASSDSSYEQYF. CDR3 in DNA: TGTGCCAGTAGTGATAGCTCCTACGAGCAGTACTTC.

This clone appeared a single time. The DNA for the CDR3 is TGTGCCAGCTCAACAGGGGACGGAGGCAATCAGCCCCAGCATTTT. Its protein is CASSTGDGGNQPQHF. V is TRBV18 and J is TRBJ1-5; 7 nucleotides line up with TRBD1. The CDR3 consists of 15 residues. V was clipped by 5 bases and J by 2 bases; unmatched bases: 6. Germline V CDR1 and CDR2: KGHSH, LQKENI.

The chain carries TRBV30 and TRBJ2-4, with 9 bases lining up with TRBD2. With V trimmed by 2 bases and J by 6 bases, 8 bases remained unmatched. The CDR3 has 15 residues. Germline lookup yields CDR1 GTSNPN and CDR2 SVGIG (reference sequence). This CDR3 reads CAWSQVAGVSNIQYF. CDR3 bases: TGTGCCTGGAGTCAAGTAGCGGGAGTATCAAACATTCAGTACTTC.

Worth noting for this clone: Other DNA sequences in this sample translate to the same CDR3. The V and J genes are TRBV5-1 and TRBJ2-3, with D possibly TRBD1 on 6 matching bases. V was shortened by 0 bases and J by 6 bases, with 14 bases between the two germline ends. In germline, CDR1 is SGHRS, CDR2 YFSETQ. The CDR3 is 15 residues long. This chain's CDR3 is CASSLDRARTDTQYF. The CDR3 DNA follows: TGCGCCAGCAGCTTGGACAGGGCCCGAACCGATACGCAGTATTTT. The full variable domain, completed using reference TRBV5-1 and TRBJ2-3, is KAGVTQTPRYLIKTRGQQVTLSCSPISGHRSVSWYQQTPGQGLQFLFEYFSETQRNKGNFPGRFSGRQFSNSRSEMNVSTLELGDSALYLCASSLDRARTDTQYFGPGTRLTVL.

The chain couples TRBV6-5 to TRBJ1-1, with D perhaps matching TRBD1 (6 bases). With 6 bases removed from V and 7 bases from J, the gap between germline ends came to 15 bases. Germline lookup yields CDR1 MNHEY and CDR2 SVGAGI. The CDR3 is 13 amino acids. The CDR3 DNA follows: TGTGCCAGCAGGCTGACAGGTGATAGTGAAGCTTTCTTT. It specifies CASRLTGDSEAFF.

The chain recombines TRBV5-4 with TRBJ2-5; a weak D match, TRBD1 (5 bases). Between the trimmed V and J ends, which lost 5 bases and 5 bases, there was a span of 19 bases. There are 15 residues in the CDR3. CDR1 and CDR2 (germline): SGHNT, YYREEE (reference sequence). The CDR3 DNA sequence: TGTGCCAGCAGTCAGCTTGGAACAAGGGGTGAGACCCAGTACTTC. Amino acids: CASSQLGTRGETQYF.

The chain couples TRBV4-1 to TRBJ1-1; 11 bases align to TRBD1. The CDR3 runs to 14 residues. The V gene end was trimmed by 5 bases and the J gene end by 12 bases; junction bases not matched to a gene: 11. Germline V gene data show CDR1 as MGHRA and CDR2 as YSYEKL. CDR3 DNA sequence: TGCGCCAGCAGCAAGTGGGGACAGGGGGTCGATACTTTCTTT. Translation: CASSKWGQGVDTFF.